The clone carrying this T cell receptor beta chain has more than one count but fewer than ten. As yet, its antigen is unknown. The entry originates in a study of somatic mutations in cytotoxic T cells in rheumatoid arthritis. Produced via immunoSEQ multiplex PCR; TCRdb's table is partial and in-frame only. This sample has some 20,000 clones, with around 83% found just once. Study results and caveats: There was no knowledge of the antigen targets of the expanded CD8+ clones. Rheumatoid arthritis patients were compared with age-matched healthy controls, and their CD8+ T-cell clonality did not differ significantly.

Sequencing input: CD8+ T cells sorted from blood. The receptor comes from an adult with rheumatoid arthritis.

This chain's CDR3 is CASSFGGRGDEQFF. DNA for the CDR3: TGTGCCAGCAGCTTCGGGGGCAGGGGGGATGAGCAGTTCTTC. This chain connects TRBV7-9 to TRBJ2-1, with D tentatively TRBD1 (7 bases). CDR3 length equals 14 residues. Trimming shortened V by 3 bases and J by 8 bases, and 14 bases separated the two germline ends. Per the germline V gene, CDR1 is SEHNR and CDR2 is FQNEAQ (reference sequence).